The 7 T cell receptor beta chains below were found in one sample sequenced in a study of blood T cell repertoires in COVID-19. Profiled with immunoSEQ multiplex PCR; TCRdb holds only in-frame clones, not every one. Of about 190,000 clones listed, around 86% were seen once; the top ten hold roughly 2.9%. Sequenced input: peripheral blood. All receptors derive from a woman in her 30s with active or convalescent COVID-19.

This chain links TRBV4-2 with TRBJ2-3, with D maybe TRBD2 (5 bases). Per the germline V gene, CDR1 is LGHNA and CDR2 is YNFKEQ. The CDR3 covers 16 residues. With 1 base removed from V and 0 bases from J, the gap between germline ends came to 11 bases. The CDR3 loop is CASSQGRASSTDTQYF. CDR3 bases: TGTGCCAGCAGCCAAGGGCGGGCCTCTAGCACAGATACGCAGTATTTT.

The genes are TRBV7-9 and TRBJ1-4; D is possibly TRBD1 (5 bases). This CDR3 spans 13 amino acids. Deletions cut 5 bases from V and 7 bases from J, with 11 bases between. In germline, CDR1 is SEHNR, CDR2 FQNEAQ (reference sequence). The CDR3 loop is CASSRSQGEKLFF. The CDR3 DNA reads as TGTGCCAGCAGCCGATCCCAGGGTGAAAAACTGTTTTTT.

The chain combines TRBV19 with TRBJ1-2, with D unresolved. Between the trimmed V and J ends, which lost 0 bases and 3 bases, there was a span of 11 bases. This CDR3 has 15 residues. Germline CDR1 reads LNHDA; CDR2 reads SQIVND (reference sequence). CDR3 nucleotide sequence: TGTGCCAGTAGTATAGATCGTAATAATTACTATGGCTACACCTTC. Its protein is CASSIDRNNYYGYTF.

The rearrangement links TRBV5-6 to TRBJ2-3, with TRBD2 matching over 10 bases. CDR3 length: 14 amino acids. The V and J ends lost 3 bases and 4 bases, in that order; junction bases with no gene match: 2. CDR1 and CDR2 from the germline V gene are SGHDT and YYEEEE. CDR3 bases: TGTGCCAGCAGCTCGACTAGCGGGCCAGATACGCAGTATTTT. It codes for CASSSTSGPDTQYF. Supplemented by reference TRBV5-6 and TRBJ2-3, the full variable domain reads DAGVTQSPTHLIKTRGQQVTLRCSPKSGHDTVSWYQQALGQGPQFIFQYYEEEERQRGNFPDRFSGHQFPNYSSELNVNALLLGDSALYLCASSSTSGPDTQYFGPGTRLTVL.

This clone was recorded a few times. This chain connects TRBV28 to TRBJ1-5; D is unclear. V shed 4 bases and J shed 4 bases, with 5 bases lying between them. This CDR3 comprises 12 residues. The germline CDR1 and CDR2 sequences are MDHEN and SYDVKM. CDR3 nucleotides: TGTGCCAGCAGTTCTGTTAATCAGCCCCAGCATTTT. Amino acid sequence: CASSSVNQPQHF. Combining the CDR3 with reference TRBV28 and TRBJ1-5 gives the whole variable domain DVKVTQSSRYLVKRTGEKVFLECVQDMDHENMFWYRQDPGLGLRLIYFSYDVKMKEKGDIPEGYSVSREKKERFSLILESASTNQTSMYLCASSSVNQPQHFGDGTRLSIL.

V usage is TRBV7-2 and J usage is TRBJ2-3; 8 bases line up with TRBD2. Trimming took 8 bases from V and 4 from J; bases not matched to a gene: 14. Per the germline V gene, CDR1 is SGHTA and CDR2 is FQGNSA. This CDR3 is 16 amino acids long. This CDR3 is CASASTLAVNSDTQYF. The CDR3 nucleotides read TGTGCCAGCGCTTCAACACTAGCGGTGAACTCAGATACGCAGTATTTT.

The V and J genes are TRBV6-1 and TRBJ2-7, with D tentatively TRBD1 (5 bases). Per the germline V gene, CDR1 is MNHNS and CDR2 is SASEGT. There are 14 residues in the CDR3. Trimming pared 0 bases from V and 3 bases from J, leaving 9 bases between. CDR3 sequence: CASSEAPGLYEQYF. DNA for the CDR3: TGTGCCAGCAGTGAAGCGCCAGGGCTCTACGAGCAGTACTTC.